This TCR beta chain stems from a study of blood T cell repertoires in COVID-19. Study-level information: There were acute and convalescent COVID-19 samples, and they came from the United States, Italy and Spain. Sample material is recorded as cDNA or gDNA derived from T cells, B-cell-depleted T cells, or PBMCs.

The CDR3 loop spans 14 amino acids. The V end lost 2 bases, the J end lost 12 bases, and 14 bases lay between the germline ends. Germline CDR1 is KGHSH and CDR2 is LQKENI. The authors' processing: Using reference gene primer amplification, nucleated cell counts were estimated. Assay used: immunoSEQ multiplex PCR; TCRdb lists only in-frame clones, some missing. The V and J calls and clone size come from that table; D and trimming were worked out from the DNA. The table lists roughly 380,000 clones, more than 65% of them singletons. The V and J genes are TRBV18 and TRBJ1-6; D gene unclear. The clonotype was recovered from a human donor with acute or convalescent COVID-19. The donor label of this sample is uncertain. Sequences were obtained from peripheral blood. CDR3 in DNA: TGTGCCAGCTCACCAGATTTGGCGAGAGGACCCCTCCACTTT. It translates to CASSPDLARGPLHF.